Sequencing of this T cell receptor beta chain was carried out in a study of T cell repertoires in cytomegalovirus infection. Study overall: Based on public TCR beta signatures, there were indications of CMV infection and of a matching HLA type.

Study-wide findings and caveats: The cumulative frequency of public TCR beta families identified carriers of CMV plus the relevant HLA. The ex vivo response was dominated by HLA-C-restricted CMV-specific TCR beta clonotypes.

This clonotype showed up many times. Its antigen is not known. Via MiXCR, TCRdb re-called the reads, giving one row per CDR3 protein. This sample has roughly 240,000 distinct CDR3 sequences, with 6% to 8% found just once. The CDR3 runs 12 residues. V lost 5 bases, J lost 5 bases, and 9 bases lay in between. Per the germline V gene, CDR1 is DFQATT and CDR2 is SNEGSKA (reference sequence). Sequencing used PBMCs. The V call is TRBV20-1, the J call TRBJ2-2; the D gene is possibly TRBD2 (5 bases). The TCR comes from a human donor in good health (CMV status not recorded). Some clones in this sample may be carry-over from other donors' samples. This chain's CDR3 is CSAEGDTGELFF. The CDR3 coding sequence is TGCAGTGCTGAGGGTGATACCGGGGAGCTGTTTTTT.